Below are 3 T cell receptor beta chains sequenced from a single sample in a study of T cell changes during pregnancy in multiple sclerosis. Repertoires were generated with immunoSEQ multiplex PCR, while TCRdb's copy carries only in-frame clones and drops some. The top ten clones hold 0.85% to 0.95% of a sample with some 64,000 clones, over 80% of them seen once. The material was peripheral blood, obtained in the first trimester of pregnancy. The source is a female donor in good health, enrolled as a control in a pregnancy study.

The V gene is TRBV29-1, the J gene TRBJ2-7, with 8 bases fitting TRBD1. The V segment lost 7 bases and the J segment 0 bases; nucleotides outside the gene matches: 2. There are 12 residues in the CDR3. Per the germline V gene, CDR1 is SQVTM and CDR2 is ANQGSEA. The CDR3 DNA follows: TGCAGCGCGACAGGGGACTCCTACGAGCAGTACTTC. It yields the protein CSATGDSYEQYF.

This chain uses TRBV27 with TRBJ2-7, with D possibly matching TRBD1 (5 bases). Germline-derived CDR1 and CDR2 are MNHEY and SMNVEV (reference sequence). Trimming stripped 3 bases from V and 0 bases from J, with 9 bases between. This CDR3 spans 14 amino acids. CDR3 sequence: CASSLGLISYEQYF. CDR3 nucleotide sequence: TGTGCCAGCAGTTTGGGGCTGATCTCCTACGAGCAGTACTTC.

On this clone itself: Other DNA sequences in the sample encode the same CDR3. V gene TRBV27 combines with J gene TRBJ1-1, with D possibly TRBD1 on 6 matching bases. CDR1 and CDR2 (germline): MNHEY, SMNVEV (reference sequence). V was pared by 4 bases and J by 1 base, with 7 bases between. The CDR3 covers 13 residues. The CDR3 loop reads CASSSTGNTEAFF. CDR3 sequence (DNA): TGTGCCAGCAGTTCGACAGGGAACACTGAAGCTTTCTTT.